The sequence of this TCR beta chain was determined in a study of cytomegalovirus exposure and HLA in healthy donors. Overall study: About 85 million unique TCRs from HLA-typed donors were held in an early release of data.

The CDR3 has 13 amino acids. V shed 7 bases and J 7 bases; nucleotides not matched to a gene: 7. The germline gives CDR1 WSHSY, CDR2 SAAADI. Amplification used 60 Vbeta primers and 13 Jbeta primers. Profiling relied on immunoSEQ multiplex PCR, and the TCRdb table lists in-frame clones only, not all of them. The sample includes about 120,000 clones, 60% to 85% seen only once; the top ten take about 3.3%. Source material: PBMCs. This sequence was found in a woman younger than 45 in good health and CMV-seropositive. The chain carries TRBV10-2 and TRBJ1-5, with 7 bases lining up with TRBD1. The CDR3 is CASTGGSWQPQHF. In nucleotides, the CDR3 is TGCGCCAGCACAGGGGGAAGTTGGCAGCCCCAGCATTTT.